The 15 T cell receptor beta chains below all came from one sample that was sequenced in a study of OX40 agonist ivuxolimab in advanced cancers. Using immunoSEQ multiplex PCR, the repertoire was profiled, and TCRdb retains in-frame clones only, with some absent. The sample includes roughly 75,000 clones, around 86% of them seen just once. The sequencing here drew on CD4+ or CD8+ T cells sorted from blood, taken in a trial of the OX40 agonist ivuxolimab. Receptors originate from an adult with an advanced solid tumor such as melanoma, head and neck, liver or kidney cancer.

The chain carries TRBV6-5 and TRBJ2-1, with 7 bases matching TRBD1. This CDR3 region has 14 residues. Germline V gene data show CDR1 as MNHEY and CDR2 as SVGAGI. The junction had 4 bases not matched to a gene; V was cut back by 4 bases and J by 4 bases. The CDR3 spells CASSFEGQYNEQFF. Written as DNA, the CDR3 is TGTGCCAGCAGTTTCGAGGGACAGTACAATGAGCAGTTCTTC.

This chain uses TRBV30 with TRBJ1-3; 7 bases match TRBD1. Germline lookup yields CDR1 GTSNPN and CDR2 SVGIG (reference sequence). The CDR3 sequence is 14 residues long. The junction had 5 bases not matched to a gene; V was cut back by 2 bases and J by 4 bases. Here the CDR3 reads CAWSRGGNGNTIYF. Written as DNA, the CDR3 is TGTGCCTGGAGTAGAGGGGGCAACGGAAACACCATATATTTT. Full variable domain (remainder filled in from reference TRBV30 and TRBJ1-3): SQTIHQWPATLVQPVGSPLSLECTVEGTSNPNLYWYRQAAGRGLQLLFYSVGIGQISSEVPQNLSASRPQDRQFILSSKKLLLSDSGFYLCAWSRGGNGNTIYFGEGSWLTVV.

This clone was seen only once. The gene calls are TRBV7-9 and TRBJ1-5; 9 nucleotides agree with TRBD1. The J segment lost 6 bases and the V segment lost 4 bases, leaving 7 bases of the junction unmatched. Per germline, CDR1 SEHNR and CDR2 FQNEAQ (reference sequence). There are 15 residues in the CDR3. In nucleotides, the CDR3 is TGTGCCAGCAGCTCCGGGGGACAGGGCCTTCAGCCCCAGCATTTT. It translates to CASSSGGQGLQPQHF.

V is TRBV5-8 and J is TRBJ1-2, with TRBD1 as a possible D gene (5 bases). Germline CDR1 and CDR2: SGHTS and YDEGEE. The CDR3 covers 13 residues. V was clipped by 0 bases and J by 9 bases, with 12 bases between them. DNA of the CDR3: TGTGCCAGCAGCTTGGTGCGGGGGTCTCGCTACACCTTC. Its protein is CASSLVRGSRYTF.

The rearrangement uses TRBV13 and TRBJ2-2; 8 nucleotides align to TRBD1. The CDR3 is 16 amino acids. Losses at the gene ends were 3 bases for V and 7 bases for J; bases not matched to a gene: 10. In germline, CDR1 is PRHDT, CDR2 FYEKMQ (reference sequence). The CDR3 DNA sequence: TGTGCCAGCAGCTTGGCAGGGGGCGCGACCCACGGGGAGCTGTTTTTT. This encodes CASSLAGGATHGELFF.

The chain combines TRBV6-5 with TRBJ2-3, with 10 bases fitting TRBD2. J lost 2 bases, V lost 8 bases, and 4 bases had no gene match. Germline V gene sequence: CDR1 MNHEY, CDR2 SVGAGI. The CDR3 has 14 residues. The CDR3 coding sequence is TGTGCCAGCCAGAGCGGGAGGGCCACAGATACGCAGTATTTT. Its protein product is CASQSGRATDTQYF.

V is TRBV7-8 and J is TRBJ1-5, with 11 bases fitting TRBD1. The germline CDR1 and CDR2 sequences are SGHVS and FQNEAQ. The V segment lost 5 bases and the J segment 4 bases; nucleotides outside the gene matches: 16. This CDR3 spans 19 amino acids. CDR3 bases: TGTGCCAGCAGCACACTAGCCGGGACAGGGGGAGTCTTTAATCAGCCCCAGCATTTT. This gives the protein CASSTLAGTGGVFNQPQHF.

The chain employs TRBV7-2 and TRBJ2-3; TRBD2 might be the D (5 bases). Germline V gives CDR1 SGHTA, CDR2 FQGNSA. CDR3 length equals 15 residues. V was cut by 5 bases and J by 2 bases, with 14 bases left in between. CDR3 bases: TGTGCCAGCAGCCCACGGGGAGTCCCCACAGATACGCAGTATTTT. This translates into CASSPRGVPTDTQYF.

The genes are TRBV30 and TRBJ1-3; D call uncertain. Trimming removed 0 bases from V and 0 bases from J, with 9 bases in between. The CDR3 consists of 15 residues. Germline CDR1 reads GTSNPN; CDR2 reads SVGIG (reference sequence). The chain's CDR3 is CAWSVPTNSGNTIYF. The CDR3 DNA reads TGTGCCTGGAGTGTACCCACCAACTCTGGAAACACCATATATTTT.

The chain employs TRBV9 and TRBJ2-7, with D possibly TRBD2 on 6 matching bases. The germline V gene encodes CDR1 SGDLS and CDR2 YYNGEE. Deletions cut 0 bases from V and 3 bases from J, with 13 bases between. CDR3 length: 15 residues. This CDR3 is CASSVGGTYNYEQYF. DNA of the CDR3: TGTGCCAGCAGCGTAGGCGGGACCTATAACTACGAGCAGTACTTC.

The CDR3 loop is CASSPDRGLRTDTQYF. CDR3 sequence (DNA): TGTGCCAGCAGCCCTGACCGGGGACTACGCACAGATACGCAGTATTTT. V gene TRBV7-3 combines with J gene TRBJ2-3; 7 nucleotides match TRBD2. This CDR3 is built from 16 residues. In germline, CDR1 is SGHTA, CDR2 FQGTGA. V lost 5 bases, J lost 1 base, and 9 bases stayed unmatched.

The rearrangement links TRBV19 to TRBJ2-6; possibly TRBD1 for D (6 bases). Germline loops: CDR1 LNHDA, CDR2 SQIVND (reference sequence). Trimming removed 1 base at V and 2 bases at J, with 9 bases between. The CDR3 totals 16 residues. CDR3 residues: CASSIVPGAGANVLTF. The CDR3 region has the DNA TGTGCCAGTAGTATAGTCCCAGGGGCTGGGGCCAACGTCCTGACTTTC.

This chain links TRBV27 with TRBJ1-6; the D gene is possibly TRBD1 (6 bases). CDR1 is MNHEY and CDR2 is SMNVEV in the germline V gene (reference sequence). Trimming removed 5 bases at V and 0 bases at J, with 17 bases between. The CDR3 is 18 residues long. As DNA, the CDR3 is TGTGCCAGCAGTCGCCCAACAGGGCGTAGCTCCTATAATTCACCCCTCCACTTT. It is translated as CASSRPTGRSSYNSPLHF.

This CDR3 reads CASSEAPGAQYF. The CDR3, as DNA: TGTGCCAGCAGTGAAGCGCCGGGAGCTCAGTACTTC. The V and J genes are TRBV6-1 and TRBJ2-7; TRBD2 might be the D (6 bases). V was cut by 0 bases and J by 10 bases, with 10 bases left in between. The CDR3 covers 12 residues. Germline CDR1 reads MNHNS; CDR2 reads SASEGT.

This clone has a handful of counts. The chain carries TRBV5-8 and TRBJ2-1; TRBD1 agrees at 7 bases. CDR1 and CDR2 (germline): SGHTS, YDEGEE. With 4 bases clipped from V and 7 bases from J, the junction kept 8 bases outside the gene matches. The CDR3 covers 14 residues. The chain's CDR3 is CASSGRQGGNEQFF. In DNA, the CDR3 is TGTGCCAGCAGCGGACGACAGGGCGGGAATGAGCAGTTCTTC. Using reference TRBV5-8 and TRBJ2-1 for the parts outside the CDR3, the full variable domain is EAGVTQSPTHLIKTRGQQATLRCSPISGHTSVYWYQQALGLGLQFLLWYDEGEERNRGNFPPRFSGRQFPNYSSELNVNALELEDSALYLCASSGRQGGNEQFFGPGTRLTVL.